Given below is one T cell receptor (beta chain) in context. Its antigen is still unknown. The input lacks base qualities; no much larger clone sits a single base away. This specimen belongs to a study of tumor-infiltrating lymphocytes in localized non-small cell lung cancer (dated by TCRdb to the early 2020s). Background on the whole study: Several histologies were represented in the cohort, which also included both smokers and never-smokers as well as patients whose samples were collected after neoadjuvant chemotherapy. Each patient provided resected tumor tissue plus uninvolved lung tissue from the same patient, with the uninvolved lung tissue described as non-adjacent to the tumor. For a few dozen patients, immunoSEQ T-cell fraction was compared between paired tumor and uninvolved lung. In total, the ICON cohort was made up of around 140 surgical patients who had localized non-small cell lung cancer and whose tumors were resected. The same patients underwent several integrated assays, with TCR sequencing performed together with flow cytometry, multiplex immunofluorescence, RNA-seq, exome sequencing and proteomics. Study-wide findings and limitations: Recurrence-free survival showed no association with tumor T-cell fraction measured by TCR sequencing (p = 0.61). Higher T cell infiltration in tumors than in uninvolved lung tissue was supported by TCRbeta sequencing, consistent with immunofluorescence CD3 counts. Assay coverage varied across patients depending on available tissue quantity, so only a subset of the cohort had TCR sequencing. The TCR-derived T-cell fraction showed no difference between the flow cytometry-defined immunotypes IM1 (good prognosis) and IM2 (poor prognosis). Different pieces of the same tissue were used for different assays, so technical variation could not be separated from intratumor heterogeneity.

Patient enrollment in ICON started in early 2016, and the final patient was enrolled in late 2018. Fresh tumor and matched uninvolved tissue for in-depth immune analyses, including TCR sequencing, were collected from a subcohort of around 76 patients. TCR sequencing was performed on DNA isolated from bulk tissue, without cell sorting. The T-cell fraction in tumor and uninvolved lung tissue was provided by TCR sequencing with the immunoSEQ assay. The study's own analysis went as follows. For survival analysis, patients were split into high (upper tertile) and low (lower two tertiles) T-cell fraction groups and compared by log-rank test. Paired tumor versus uninvolved lung differences in T-cell fraction were tested with a signed-rank test. Held by TCRdb, this immuneACCESS table contains in-frame sequences only and omits some clones. Under half of the omission traces to an unresolved V gene where checked; the cause of the rest is unknown. The V and J calls and clone size come from that table; D and trimming were worked out from the DNA. In all, the sample holds over 7,500 clones, and 60% to 80% of those were seen once. Of the sample, 14% to 15% falls within the top ten clones.

Relative to germline, V is 5 bases shorter and J is 3 bases shorter, with 7 bases between their ends. The germline V gene (reference sequence) supplies CDR1 PRHDT and CDR2 FYEKMQ. The CDR3 starts with the cysteine, ends with the phenylalanine, and has 12 residues. Just the 36-base CDR3 DNA is kept, in frame starting at base 1. Sequencing was performed on lung tumor tissue. The V and J segments used are TRBV13 and TRBJ1-1; the D gene identity is not certain. This clonotype was obtained from a human donor with non-small cell lung cancer. The nucleotide sequence reads TGTGCCAGCAGCGAGCAGTACACTGAAGCTTTCTTT. It is translated as CASSEQYTEAFF.